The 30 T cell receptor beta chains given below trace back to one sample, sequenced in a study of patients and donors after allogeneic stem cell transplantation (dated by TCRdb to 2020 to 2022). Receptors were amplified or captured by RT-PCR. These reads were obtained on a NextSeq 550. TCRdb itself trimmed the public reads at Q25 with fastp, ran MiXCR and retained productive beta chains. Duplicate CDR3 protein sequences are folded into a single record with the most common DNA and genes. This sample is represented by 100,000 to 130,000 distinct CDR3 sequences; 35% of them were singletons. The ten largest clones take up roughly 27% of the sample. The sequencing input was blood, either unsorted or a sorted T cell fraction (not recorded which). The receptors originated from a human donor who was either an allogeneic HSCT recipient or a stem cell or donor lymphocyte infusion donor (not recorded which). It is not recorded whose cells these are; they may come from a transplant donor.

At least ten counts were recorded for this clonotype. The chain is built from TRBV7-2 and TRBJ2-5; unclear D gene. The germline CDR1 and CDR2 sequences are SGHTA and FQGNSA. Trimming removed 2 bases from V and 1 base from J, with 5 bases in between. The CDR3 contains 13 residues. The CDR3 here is CASSLSTQETQYF. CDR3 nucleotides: TGTGCCAGCAGCTTATCAACCCAAGAGACCCAGTACTTC.

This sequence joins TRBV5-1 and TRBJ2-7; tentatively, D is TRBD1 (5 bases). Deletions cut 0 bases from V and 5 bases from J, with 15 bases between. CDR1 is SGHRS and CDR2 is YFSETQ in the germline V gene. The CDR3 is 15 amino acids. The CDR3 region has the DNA TGCGCCAGCAGCTTGGAAGGGTTCAGGGAAGACGAGCAGTACTTC. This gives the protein CASSLEGFREDEQYF.

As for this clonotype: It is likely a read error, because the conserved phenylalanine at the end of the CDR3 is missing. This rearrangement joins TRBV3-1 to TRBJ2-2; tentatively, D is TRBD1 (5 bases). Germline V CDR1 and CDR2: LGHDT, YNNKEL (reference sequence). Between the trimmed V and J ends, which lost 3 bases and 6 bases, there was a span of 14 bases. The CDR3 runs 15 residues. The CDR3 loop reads CASSQGLLRPGELFL. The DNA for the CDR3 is TGTGCCAGCAGCCAGGGGCTTTTGCGGCCCGGGGAGCTGTTTTTG.

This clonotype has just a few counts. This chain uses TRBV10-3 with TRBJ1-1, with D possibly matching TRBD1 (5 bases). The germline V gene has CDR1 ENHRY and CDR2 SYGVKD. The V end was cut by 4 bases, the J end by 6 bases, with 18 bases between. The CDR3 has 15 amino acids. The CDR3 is CAISVGTRPKAEAFF. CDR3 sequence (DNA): TGTGCCATCAGTGTTGGGACCCGCCCGAAGGCTGAAGCTTTCTTT.

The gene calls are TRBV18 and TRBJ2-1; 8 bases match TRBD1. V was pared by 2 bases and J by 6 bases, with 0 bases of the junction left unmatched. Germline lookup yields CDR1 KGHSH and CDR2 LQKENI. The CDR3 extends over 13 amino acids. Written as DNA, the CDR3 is TGTGCCAGCTCACCAGGACAGGGCAATGAGCAGTTCTTC. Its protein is CASSPGQGNEQFF.

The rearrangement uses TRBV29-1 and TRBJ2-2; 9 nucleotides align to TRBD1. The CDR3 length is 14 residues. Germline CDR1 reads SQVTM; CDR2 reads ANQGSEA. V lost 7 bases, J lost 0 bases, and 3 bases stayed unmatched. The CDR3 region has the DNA TGCAGCGCCAGACAGGGGGCGAACACCGGGGAGCTGTTTTTT. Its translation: CSARQGANTGELFF.

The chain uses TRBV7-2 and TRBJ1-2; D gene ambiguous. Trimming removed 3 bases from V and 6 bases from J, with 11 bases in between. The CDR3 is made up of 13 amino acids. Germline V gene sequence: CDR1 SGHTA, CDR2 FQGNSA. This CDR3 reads CASSFTEGHGYTF. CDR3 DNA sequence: TGTGCCAGCAGCTTCACTGAGGGTCATGGCTACACCTTC.

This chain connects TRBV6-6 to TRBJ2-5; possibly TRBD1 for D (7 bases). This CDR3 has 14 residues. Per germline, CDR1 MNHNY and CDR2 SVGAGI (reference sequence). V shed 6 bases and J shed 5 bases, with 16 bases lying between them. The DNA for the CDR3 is TGTGCCAGCAGGTCAGGGGGGAATACGGAGACCCAGTACTTC. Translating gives CASRSGGNTETQYF.

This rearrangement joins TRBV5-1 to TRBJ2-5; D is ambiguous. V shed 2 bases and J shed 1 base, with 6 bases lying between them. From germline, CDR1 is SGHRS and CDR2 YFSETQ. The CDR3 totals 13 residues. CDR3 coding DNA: TGCGCCAGCAGCTTCAACATCCAAGAGACCCAGTACTTC. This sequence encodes CASSFNIQETQYF.

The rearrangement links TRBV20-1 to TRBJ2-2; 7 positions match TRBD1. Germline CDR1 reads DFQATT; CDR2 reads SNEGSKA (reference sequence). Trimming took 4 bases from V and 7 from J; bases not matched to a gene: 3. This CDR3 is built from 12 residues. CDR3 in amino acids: CSANRGDGELFF. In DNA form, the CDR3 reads TGCAGTGCTAACAGGGGTGACGGGGAGCTGTTTTTT.

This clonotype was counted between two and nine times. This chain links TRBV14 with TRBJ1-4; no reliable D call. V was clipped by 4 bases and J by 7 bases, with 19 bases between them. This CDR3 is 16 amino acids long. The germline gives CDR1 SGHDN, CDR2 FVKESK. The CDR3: CASSPKARGRSEKLFF. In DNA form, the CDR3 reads TGTGCCAGCAGCCCTAAGGCGAGAGGGCGGAGTGAAAAACTGTTTTTT.

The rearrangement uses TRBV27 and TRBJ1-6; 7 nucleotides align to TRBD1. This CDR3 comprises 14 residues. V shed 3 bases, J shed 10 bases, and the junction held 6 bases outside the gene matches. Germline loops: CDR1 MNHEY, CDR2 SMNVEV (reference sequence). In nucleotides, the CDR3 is TGTGCCAGCAGTTTGTACAGGGGTGGCTCACCCCTCCACTTT. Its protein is CASSLYRGGSPLHF.

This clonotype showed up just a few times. In nucleotides, the CDR3 is TGCAGTGCACTTAATACAGGCTTCCTAGGTGGCAATCAGCCCCAGCATTTT. This codes for CSALNTGFLGGNQPQHF. The chain is built from TRBV20-1 and TRBJ1-5, with D possibly matching TRBD1 (5 bases). Trimming removed 6 bases from V and 2 bases from J, with 23 bases in between. Germline CDR1 reads DFQATT; CDR2 reads SNEGSKA (reference sequence). This CDR3 spans 17 amino acids.

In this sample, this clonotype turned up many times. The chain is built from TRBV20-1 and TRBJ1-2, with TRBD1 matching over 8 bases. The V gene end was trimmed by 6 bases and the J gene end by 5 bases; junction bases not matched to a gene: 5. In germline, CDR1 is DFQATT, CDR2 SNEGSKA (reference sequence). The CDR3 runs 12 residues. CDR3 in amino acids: CSARDRKYGYTF. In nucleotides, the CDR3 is TGCAGTGCGCGGGACAGGAAATATGGCTACACCTTC.

The CDR3 nucleotides read TGTGCCACCAGCAGCCTTACAGGGAAACACACCTTC. Translating gives CATSSLTGKHTF. The rearrangement links TRBV15 to TRBJ1-2; TRBD1 is a possible D gene (6 bases). CDR3 length equals 12 residues. Germline V gene sequence: CDR1 LNHNV, CDR2 YYDKDF (reference sequence). The V end lost 3 bases, the J end lost 12 bases, and 14 bases lay between the germline ends. Full variable domain (outside the CDR3, taken from reference TRBV15 and TRBJ1-2): DAMVIQNPRYQVTQFGKPVTLSCSQTLNHNVMYWYQQKSSQAPKLLFHYYDKDFNNEADTPDNFQSRRPNTSFCFLDIRSPGLGDTAMYLCATSSLTGKHTFGSGTRLTVV.

The CDR3 spells CASSSPQAPKNIQYF. The CDR3 DNA reads TGTGCCAGCAGTTCCCCCCAGGCACCAAAAAACATTCAGTACTTC. The chain has TRBV28 and TRBJ2-4; D unresolved. The ends were cut back, 4 bases at V and 4 bases at J, with 14 bases in the middle. Germline V gene lookup returns CDR1 MDHEN and CDR2 SYDVKM. The CDR3 extends over 15 amino acids.

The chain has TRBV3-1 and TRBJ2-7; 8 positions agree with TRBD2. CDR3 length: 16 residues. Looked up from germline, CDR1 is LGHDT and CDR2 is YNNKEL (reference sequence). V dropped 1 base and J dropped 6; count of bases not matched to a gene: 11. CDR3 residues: CASSQVLTGGPAEQYF. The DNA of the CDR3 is TGTGCCAGCAGCCAAGTGTTGACGGGAGGGCCAGCCGAGCAGTACTTC.

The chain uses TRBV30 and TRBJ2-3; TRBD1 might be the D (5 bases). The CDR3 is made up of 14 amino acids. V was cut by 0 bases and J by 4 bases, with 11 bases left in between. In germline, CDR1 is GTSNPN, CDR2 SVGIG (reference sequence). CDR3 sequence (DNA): TGTGCCTGGAGTGTCGGACAATCGGCAGATACGCAGTATTTT. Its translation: CAWSVGQSADTQYF.

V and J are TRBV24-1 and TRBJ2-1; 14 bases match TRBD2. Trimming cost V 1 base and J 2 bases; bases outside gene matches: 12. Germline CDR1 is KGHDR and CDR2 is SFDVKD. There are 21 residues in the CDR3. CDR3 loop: CATSDFPGLAGGEDAYNEQFF. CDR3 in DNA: TGTGCCACCAGTGATTTCCCCGGACTAGCGGGAGGAGAAGATGCCTACAATGAGCAGTTCTTC.

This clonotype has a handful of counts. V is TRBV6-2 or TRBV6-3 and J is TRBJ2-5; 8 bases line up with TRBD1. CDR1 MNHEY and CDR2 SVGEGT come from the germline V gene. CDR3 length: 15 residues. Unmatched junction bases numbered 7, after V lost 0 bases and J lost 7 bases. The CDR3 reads CASSYSDRVLGTQYF. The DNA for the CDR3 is TGTGCCAGCAGTTACTCGGACAGGGTCCTGGGGACCCAGTACTTC.

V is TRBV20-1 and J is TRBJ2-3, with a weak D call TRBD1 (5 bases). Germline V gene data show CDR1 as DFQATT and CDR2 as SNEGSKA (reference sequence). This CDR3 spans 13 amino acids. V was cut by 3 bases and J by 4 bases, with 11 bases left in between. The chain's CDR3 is CSASGRDPDTQYF. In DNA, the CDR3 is TGCAGTGCTAGTGGCAGGGATCCAGATACGCAGTATTTT.

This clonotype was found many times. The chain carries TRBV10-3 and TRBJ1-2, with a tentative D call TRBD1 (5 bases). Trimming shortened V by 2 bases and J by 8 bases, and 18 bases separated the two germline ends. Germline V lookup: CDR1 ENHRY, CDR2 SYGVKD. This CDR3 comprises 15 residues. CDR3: CAISEGYQGSAGYTF. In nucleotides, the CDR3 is TGTGCCATCAGTGAGGGATATCAGGGTTCGGCGGGCTACACCTTC.

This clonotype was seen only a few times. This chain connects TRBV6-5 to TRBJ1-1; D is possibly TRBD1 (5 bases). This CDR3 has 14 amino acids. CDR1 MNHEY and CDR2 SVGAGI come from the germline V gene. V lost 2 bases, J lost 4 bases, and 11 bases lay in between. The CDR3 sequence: CASSYEAGGTEAFF. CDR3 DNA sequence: TGTGCCAGCAGTTACGAGGCGGGGGGCACTGAAGCTTTCTTT.

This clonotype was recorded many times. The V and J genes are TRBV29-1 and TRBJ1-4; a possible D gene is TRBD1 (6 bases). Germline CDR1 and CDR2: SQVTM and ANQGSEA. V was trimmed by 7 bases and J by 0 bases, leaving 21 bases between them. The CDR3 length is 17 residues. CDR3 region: CSASQGPKSATNEKLFF. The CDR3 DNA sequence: TGCAGCGCGAGCCAGGGGCCAAAAAGTGCAACTAATGAAAAACTGTTTTTT.

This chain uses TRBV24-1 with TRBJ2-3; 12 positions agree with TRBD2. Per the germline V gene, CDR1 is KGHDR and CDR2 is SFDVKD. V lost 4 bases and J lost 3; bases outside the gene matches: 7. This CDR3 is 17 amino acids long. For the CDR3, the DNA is TGTGCCACCAGTGACGCAGCACTAGCGGGAGGAACAGATACGCAGTATTTT. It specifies CATSDAALAGGTDTQYF.

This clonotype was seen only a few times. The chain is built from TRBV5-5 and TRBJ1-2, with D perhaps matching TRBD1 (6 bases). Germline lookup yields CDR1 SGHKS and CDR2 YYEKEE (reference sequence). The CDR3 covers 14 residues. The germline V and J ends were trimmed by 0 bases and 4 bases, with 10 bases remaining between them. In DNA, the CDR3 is TGTGCCAGCAGCTTGGACAGGGCTCCCTATGGCTACACCTTC. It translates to CASSLDRAPYGYTF.

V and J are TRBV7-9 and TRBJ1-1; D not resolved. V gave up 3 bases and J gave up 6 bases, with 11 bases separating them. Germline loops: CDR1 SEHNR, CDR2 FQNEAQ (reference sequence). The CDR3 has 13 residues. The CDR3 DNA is TGTGCCAGCAGCTTGGCGAAGGGCGCTGAAGCTTTCTTT. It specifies CASSLAKGAEAFF.

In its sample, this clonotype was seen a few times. The DNA of the CDR3 is TGTGCCAGCAGGGACGGACGGCCCTATGGCTACACCTTC. Translating gives CASRDGRPYGYTF. The chain joins TRBV12-3 or TRBV12-4 to TRBJ1-2; D not certain. The V gene lost 6 bases and the J gene lost 4 bases, with 12 bases spanning the gap. The CDR3 contains 13 residues.

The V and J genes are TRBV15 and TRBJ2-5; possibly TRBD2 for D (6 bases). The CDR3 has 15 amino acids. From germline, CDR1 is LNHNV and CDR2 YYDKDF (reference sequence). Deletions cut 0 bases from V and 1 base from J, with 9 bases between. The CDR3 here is CATSRDGTFQETQYF. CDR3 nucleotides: TGTGCCACCAGCAGAGATGGGACTTTCCAAGAGACCCAGTACTTC.

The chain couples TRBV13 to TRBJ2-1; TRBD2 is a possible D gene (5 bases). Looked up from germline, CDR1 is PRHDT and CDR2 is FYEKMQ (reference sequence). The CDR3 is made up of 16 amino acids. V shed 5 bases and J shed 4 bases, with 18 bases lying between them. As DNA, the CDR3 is TGTGCCAGCAGCCCCAGTTGGGGAGAGGCTTACAATGAGCAGTTCTTC. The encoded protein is CASSPSWGEAYNEQFF.